A selection of T cell receptor beta chains follows, all from one sample in a study of T cell responses to AZD1222 COVID-19 vaccine. Profiling relied on immunoSEQ multiplex PCR, and the TCRdb table lists in-frame clones only, not all of them. The table includes around 130,000 clones, approximately 94% detected once. The starting material was peripheral blood, obtained on day 0 of AZD1222 vaccination. The source of these receptors is an adult in good health. Each CDR3 is given with its conserved first and last residue. The order of the fields is D gene, J gene, V gene, CDR3 protein, CDR3 DNA. A D gene is named only where the DNA matches it firmly.

>.|TRBJ2-5|TRBV7-2
CASSLGAWTGEVSQYF
TGTGCCAGCAGCTTAGGGGCGTGGACCGGTGAGGTCAGCCAGTACTTC
>.|TRBJ1-2|TRBV7-2
CASSDIYIPRGYGYTF
TGTGCCAGCAGCGACATCTACATCCCCCGAGGCTATGGCTACACCTTC
>.|TRBJ2-2|TRBV19
CASMGEGRWAGELFF
TGTGCCAGTATGGGTGAGGGGCGGTGGGCCGGGGAGCTGTTTTTT
>.|TRBJ2-1|TRBV15
CATSPIAGAYNEQFF
TGTGCCACCAGCCCCATTGCAGGGGCCTACAATGAGCAGTTCTTC
>.|TRBJ1-1|TRBV5-1
CASSLEGVRSSYTEAFF
TGCGCCAGCAGCTTGGAGGGGGTTCGGAGTTCTTACACTGAAGCTTTCTTT
>.|TRBJ1-2|TRBV29-1
CSVEYVQMYGYTF
TGCAGCGTTGAATATGTACAGATGTATGGCTACACCTTC
>TRBD2|TRBJ2-1|TRBV7-2
CASSSPSSGRHNEQFF
TGTGCCAGCAGCTCACCCTCTAGCGGGAGGCACAATGAGCAGTTCTTC
>TRBD1|TRBJ2-5|TRBV18
CASSPLGTGGYETQYF
TGTGCCAGCTCGCCACTTGGGACAGGGGGTTATGAGACCCAGTACTTC
>TRBD1|TRBJ1-2|TRBV3-1/TRBV3-2
CASSPRTGSNGYTF
TGTGCCAGCAGCCCTCGGACAGGGTCGAATGGCTACACCTTC
>TRBD1|TRBJ1-1|TRBV5-1
CASSYRDSASAEAFF
TGCGCCAGCAGCTACCGGGACAGCGCTTCCGCTGAAGCTTTCTTT
>TRBD1|TRBJ2-7|TRBV19
CASSIAQGAIYEQYF
TGTGCCAGTAGTATAGCGCAGGGGGCTATTTACGAGCAGTACTTC
>.|TRBJ2-1|TRBV10-3
CAISESSIGSSYNEQFF
TGTGCCATCAGTGAGTCGAGCATAGGGAGCTCCTACAATGAGCAGTTCTTC
>.|TRBJ2-3|TRBV28
CASSLNGGRTQYF
TGTGCCAGCAGTTTAAATGGAGGGAGGACGCAGTATTTT
>TRBD2|TRBJ2-3|TRBV28
CASNIAGGTDTQYF
TGTGCCAGCAATATAGCGGGAGGCACAGATACGCAGTATTTT
>.|TRBJ2-2|TRBV19
CASSIDLGTPVVTGELFF
TGTGCCAGTAGTATAGATCTCGGGACCCCCGTCGTCACCGGGGAGCTGTTTTTT
>.|TRBJ1-2|TRBV6-1
CASSAGPGWGLNYGYTF
TGTGCCAGCAGTGCCGGGCCGGGGTGGGGATTGAACTATGGCTACACCTTC
>TRBD1|TRBJ2-7|TRBV6-5
CASSYIGTGYEQYF
TGTGCCAGCAGTTACATTGGGACAGGGTACGAGCAGTACTTC